This entry lists 14 T cell receptor beta chains sequenced from one sample in a study of tumor-infiltrating lymphocytes in localized non-small cell lung cancer. TCRdb's copy holds only in-frame clones and misses some; the assay was immunoSEQ multiplex PCR. The sample has some 16,000 clones, about 48% seen once; the top ten hold 15% to 20%. Sample: lung tumor tissue. The receptors were gathered from a human donor with non-small cell lung cancer.

Ten or more counts support this clone. The chain is built from TRBV5-1 and TRBJ1-1, with a possible D match to TRBD1 (5 bases). Germline lookup yields CDR1 SGHRS and CDR2 YFSETQ. Trimming removed 4 bases from V and 3 bases from J, with 16 bases in between. The CDR3 runs to 15 residues. CDR3 nucleotide sequence: TGCGCCAGCAGCCCACTGGCGGGGGGGGACACTGAAGCTTTCTTT. It yields the protein CASSPLAGGDTEAFF.

For the CDR3, the DNA is TGTGCCAGCAGCCCTGGGGGGGCAAGCTCAAATCAGCCCCAGCATTTT. Encoded protein: CASSPGGASSNQPQHF. The V and J genes are TRBV7-9 and TRBJ1-5, with D perhaps matching TRBD1 (6 bases). Per the germline V gene, CDR1 is SEHNR and CDR2 is FQNEAQ (reference sequence). The CDR3 has 16 residues. Trimming removed 5 bases at V and 4 bases at J, with 18 bases between. Variable domain in full (rest from reference TRBV7-9 and TRBJ1-5): DTGVSQNPRHKITKRGQNVTFRCDPISEHNRLYWYRQTLGQGPEFLTYFQNEAQLEKSRLLSDRFSAERPKGSFSTLEIQRTEQGDSAMYLCASSPGGASSNQPQHFGDGTRLSIL.

This rearrangement joins TRBV14 to TRBJ1-4; a possible D gene is TRBD1 (5 bases). Germline values: CDR1 SGHDN, CDR2 FVKESK. The germline V and J ends were trimmed by 3 bases and 6 bases, with 11 bases remaining between them. The CDR3 consists of 14 residues. The CDR3 sequence is CASSQGRGDEKLFF. DNA for the CDR3: TGTGCCAGCAGCCAGGGACGGGGGGATGAAAAACTGTTTTTT.

The V gene is TRBV30, the J gene TRBJ2-5; possibly TRBD1 or TRBD2 for D (5 bases each). Germline assignment: CDR1 GTSNPN and CDR2 SVGIG (reference sequence). The germline V and J ends were trimmed by 4 bases and 6 bases, with 15 bases remaining between them. The CDR3 has 13 amino acids. The CDR3, as DNA: TGTGCCTGGACACGGGGCAGGAGTCAGACCCAGTACTTC. Amino acid sequence: CAWTRGRSQTQYF. Full variable domain (rest looked up from reference TRBV30 and TRBJ2-5): SQTIHQWPATLVQPVGSPLSLECTVEGTSNPNLYWYRQAAGRGLQLLFYSVGIGQISSEVPQNLSASRPQDRQFILSSKKLLLSDSGFYLCAWTRGRSQTQYFGPGTRLLVL.

The chain employs TRBV5-4 and TRBJ1-6; TRBD1 agrees at 9 bases. This CDR3 comprises 17 residues. The ends lost 3 bases at V and 9 bases at J; junction bases unmatched: 13. Per germline, CDR1 SGHNT and CDR2 YYREEE (reference sequence). As DNA, the CDR3 is TGTGCCAGCAGCTCAGAAACCGGGACAGGGATTCTTTCACCCCTCCACTTT. It codes for CASSSETGTGILSPLHF.

This chain connects TRBV28 to TRBJ1-6; 11 nucleotides align to TRBD1. Germline V gene sequence: CDR1 MDHEN, CDR2 SYDVKM. Losses at the gene ends were 2 bases for V and 6 bases for J; bases not matched to a gene: 12. This CDR3 comprises 19 residues. For the CDR3, the DNA is TGTGCCAGCAGTTTAATAGTTCCGGGACAGGGGGTTTCTAATTCACCCCTCCACTTT. It translates to CASSLIVPGQGVSNSPLHF.

The chain is built from TRBV6-6 and TRBJ2-3; 7 bases fit TRBD1. The germline V gene has CDR1 MNHNY and CDR2 SVGAGI (reference sequence). V gave up 6 bases and J gave up 3 bases; unmatched junction bases: 6. The CDR3 contains 14 residues. CDR3 DNA: TGTGCCAGCAGGCACAGGGGTCCGACAGATACGCAGTATTTT. It translates to CASRHRGPTDTQYF.

The table lists this clone with many counts. This chain joins TRBV7-3 and TRBJ1-1; possibly TRBD1 for D (5 bases). The CDR3 is made up of 14 amino acids. V was cut by 1 base and J by 6 bases, with 12 bases left in between. Per the germline V gene, CDR1 is SGHTA and CDR2 is FQGTGA. The CDR3 sequence: CASSLNWDGSEAFF. The CDR3 DNA reads TGTGCCAGCAGCTTAAACTGGGACGGATCTGAAGCTTTCTTT.

In DNA form, the CDR3 reads TGCGCCAGCAGCTTAGGACAGACGAATTCACCCCTCCACTTT. Protein product: CASSLGQTNSPLHF. The chain employs TRBV5-1 and TRBJ1-6; D is perhaps TRBD1 (6 bases). The V gene's germline CDR1 is SGHRS and CDR2 YFSETQ. This CDR3 spans 14 amino acids. The ends were cut back, 2 bases at V and 7 bases at J, with 10 bases in the middle.

The chain is built from TRBV6-5 and TRBJ1-6; the D is unclear. V gave up 7 bases and J gave up 3 bases, with 4 bases separating them. Germline values: CDR1 MNHEY, CDR2 SVGAGI. CDR3 length equals 12 residues. The DNA of the CDR3 is TGTGCCAGCACTAGCTATAATTCACCCCTCCACTTT. It codes for CASTSYNSPLHF.

This sequence joins TRBV6-6 and TRBJ2-7, with TRBD1 matching 7 bases. The CDR3 has 15 amino acids. With V trimmed by 0 bases and J by 3 bases, 5 bases remained unmatched. CDR1 is MNHNY and CDR2 is SVGAGI in the germline V gene (reference sequence). DNA of the CDR3: TGTGCCAGCAGTTACTCGAAACAGGGGAACTACGAGCAGTACTTC. Its protein is CASSYSKQGNYEQYF.

This chain uses TRBV9 with TRBJ2-7; D remains unclear. CDR1 and CDR2 from the germline V gene are SGDLS and YYNGEE. Deletions cut 0 bases from V and 6 bases from J, with 13 bases between. This CDR3 spans 14 amino acids. This chain's CDR3 is CASSVEPYEGEQYF. As DNA, the CDR3 is TGTGCCAGCAGCGTAGAACCTTATGAAGGCGAGCAGTACTTC.

At least ten counts were recorded for this clone. This CDR3 fails to terminate in the conserved phenylalanine or tryptophan, so it likely reflects a read error. The DNA is omitted, as the CDR3 cannot be located on it reliably, and the CDR3 follows TCRdb's listing. This rearrangement joins TRBV4-2 to TRBJ1-1; the D call in the table, TRBD1, was not verified against the DNA. The CDR3 is 12 amino acids in total, end residues counted. Germline V CDR1 and CDR2: LGHNA, YNFKEQ. The CDR3 reads CASSQTGTNPEV.

The gene calls are TRBV7-2 and TRBJ2-7; 14 bases are shared with TRBD2. Germline-derived CDR1 and CDR2 are SGHTA and FQGNSA. This CDR3 contains 17 residues. Trimming cost V 5 bases and J 0 bases; bases outside gene matches: 6. The CDR3 region has the DNA TGTGCCAGCAGCACCCGGACTAGCGGGGGGTTCTCCTACGAGCAGTACTTC. Translated: CASSTRTSGGFSYEQYF.